This is a list of T cell receptor beta chains from one sample in a study of cytomegalovirus exposure and HLA in healthy donors. TCRdb's copy holds only in-frame clones and misses some; the assay was immunoSEQ multiplex PCR. Of approximately 190,000 clones in the sample, 70% to 85% were seen once. Input material: PBMCs. The source is a woman between 25 and 40 years old in good health and CMV-seropositive. Each CDR3 is given with its conserved first and last residue. The order of the fields is D gene, V gene, J gene, CDR3 DNA, CDR3 protein. A D gene is named only where the DNA matches it firmly.

d_gene: TRBD2; v_gene: TRBV11-2; j_gene: TRBJ2-7; CDR3nt: TGTGCCAGCAGCTTTGGACTAGCGGGAGACGAGCAGTACTTC; CDR3aa: CASSFGLAGDEQYF
d_gene: TRBD1; v_gene: TRBV2; j_gene: TRBJ2-1; CDR3nt: TGTGCCAGCAACCCCTTAGGACAGGGCCCGAATGAGCAGTTCTTC; CDR3aa: CASNPLGQGPNEQFF
d_gene: -; v_gene: TRBV5-5; j_gene: TRBJ1-2; CDR3nt: TGTGCCAGCAGCACGCGGACAGACTCCTATGGCTACACCTTC; CDR3aa: CASSTRTDSYGYTF
d_gene: TRBD2; v_gene: TRBV6-5; j_gene: TRBJ2-3; CDR3nt: TGTGCCAGCAGGGGACTAGCAGCTAGCACAGATACGCAGTATTTT; CDR3aa: CASRGLAASTDTQYF
d_gene: -; v_gene: TRBV7-9; j_gene: TRBJ1-1; CDR3nt: TGTGCCAGCAGCCGAAACATGAACACTGAAGCTTTCTTT; CDR3aa: CASSRNMNTEAFF
d_gene: -; v_gene: TRBV6-6; j_gene: TRBJ2-7; CDR3nt: TGTGCCAGCAGTTACGCAGGGGTTTCCTACGAGCAGTACTTC; CDR3aa: CASSYAGVSYEQYF
d_gene: -; v_gene: TRBV4-1; j_gene: TRBJ1-5; CDR3nt: TGCGCCAGCAGCCAAGGGACAGAGGGCCGCAATCAGCCCCAGCATTTT; CDR3aa: CASSQGTEGRNQPQHF
d_gene: -; v_gene: TRBV20-1; j_gene: TRBJ2-1; CDR3nt: TGCAGTGCGGTCAGGGGTAATGAGCAGTTCTTC; CDR3aa: CSAVRGNEQFF
d_gene: TRBD2; v_gene: TRBV6-5; j_gene: TRBJ2-1; CDR3nt: TGTGCCAGCAGTGCTAGCGGGAGGCTGTACAATGAGCAGTTCTTC; CDR3aa: CASSASGRLYNEQFF
d_gene: -; v_gene: TRBV6-6; j_gene: TRBJ1-1; CDR3nt: TGTGCCAGCAGTTACTACAGGGAAAACACTGAAGCTTTCTTT; CDR3aa: CASSYYRENTEAFF